These 19 T cell receptor beta chains were all obtained from the same sample, sequenced in a study of regulatory T cells in long-lasting Graves disease. Indicated time point: newly diagnosed GD, antithyroid drugs for less than 3 months. Preparation of the TCR library used RNA extracted from PBMCs. Through Arm-PCR of CDR3 regions and iRepertoire HTBI primers, TCR beta libraries were built. TCRdb independently ran MiXCR on the multiplex PCR reads; one entry per CDR3 protein. The sample lists some 250,000 distinct CDR3 sequences, around 21% occurring once. Here the sequenced sample was peripheral blood mononuclear cells (PBMCs), taken at new diagnosis, from a patient treated with antithyroid drugs. The receptors stem from a female donor with Graves disease.

In this sample, this clonotype turned up many times. The V call is TRBV4-2, the J call TRBJ2-5; D may correspond to TRBD1 or TRBD2 (6 bases each). Germline V gene sequence: CDR1 LGHNA, CDR2 YNFKEQ. This CDR3 comprises 16 residues. The germline V and J ends were trimmed by 4 bases and 0 bases, with 15 bases remaining between them. The CDR3 DNA follows: TGTGCCAGCAGCCCAGGGGACTCTTGGTACCAAGAGACCCAGTACTTC. It yields the protein CASSPGDSWYQETQYF.

This clonotype was recorded many times. This rearrangement joins TRBV2 to TRBJ1-5; D gene uncertain. Germline V lookup: CDR1 SNHLY, CDR2 FYNNEI. The CDR3 has 12 amino acids. V lost 8 bases and J lost 0, with 5 bases in between. CDR3 DNA sequence: TGTGCCAGCCAATATAGCAATCAGCCCCAGCATTTT. Its protein is CASQYSNQPQHF.

The table lists this clonotype with many counts. V is TRBV5-1 and J is TRBJ1-4, with D possibly matching TRBD1 (6 bases). The CDR3 totals 14 residues. V dropped 1 base and J dropped 4 bases, with 8 bases sitting between them. Germline CDR1 SGHRS, CDR2 YFSETQ. Written as DNA, the CDR3 is TGCGCCAGCAGCTTGCGGGGGCGTAATGAAAAACTGTTTTTT. Amino acid sequence: CASSLRGRNEKLFF.

Worth noting for this clonotype: Just one base apart from a much larger clone, this may be a read error. This CDR3 fails to terminate in the conserved phenylalanine or tryptophan, so it likely reflects a read error. This chain joins TRBV29-1 and TRBJ2-1; the match to TRBD2 covers 7 bases. Germline assignment: CDR1 SQVTM and CDR2 ANQGSEA. The CDR3 runs 13 residues. V was pared by 5 bases and J by 5 bases, with 6 bases of the junction left unmatched. CDR3 region: CSVMAGTNNEQFL. The CDR3 DNA follows: TGCAGCGTTATGGCGGGGACTAACAATGAGCAGTTCCTC.

V and J are TRBV6-1 and TRBJ2-5; 7 nucleotides agree with TRBD2. From germline, CDR1 is MNHNS and CDR2 SASEGT. J lost 1 base, V lost 10 bases, and 9 bases had no gene match. This CDR3 is 14 amino acids long. CDR3 DNA: TGTGCCACCAAATGGGAGGGGCTCCAAGAGACCCAGTACTTC. As protein: CATKWEGLQETQYF.

As for this clonotype: This may be a read error: a much more frequent sequence differs by one nucleotide. The chain has TRBV3-1 and TRBJ2-7; 10 bases line up with TRBD1. J lost 7 bases, V lost 4 bases, and 7 bases had no gene match. Germline CDR1 and CDR2: LGHDT and YNNKEL (reference sequence). The CDR3 has 14 residues. For the CDR3, the DNA is TGTGCCAGCAGCCTGGGACAGGGGATGAATGAGCAGTACTTC. Amino acid sequence: CASSLGQGMNEQYF.

This clonotype was seen at least ten times. The chain recombines TRBV4-3 with TRBJ2-7, with D unclear. CDR1 and CDR2 from the germline V gene are LGHNA and YSLEER. CDR3 length: 15 residues. The germline V and J ends were trimmed by 0 bases and 2 bases, with 11 bases remaining between them. In nucleotides, the CDR3 is TGCGCCAGCAGCCAAGAGAGAGGAGCTACCTACGAGCAGTACTTC. This sequence encodes CASSQERGATYEQYF.

The chain combines TRBV12-3 or TRBV12-4 with TRBJ1-2, with D unclear. V lost 5 bases and J 4 bases, leaving 8 bases between the germline ends. This CDR3 contains 12 residues. The DNA of the CDR3 is TGTGCCAGCAGTGCCGGGGTCTATGGCTACACCTTC. It specifies CASSAGVYGYTF.

This clonotype showed up many times. V usage is TRBV20-1 and J usage is TRBJ1-1; D is uncertain. Germline loops: CDR1 DFQATT, CDR2 SNEGSKA (reference sequence). There are 13 residues in the CDR3. Deletions cut 5 bases from V and 3 bases from J, with 13 bases between. This CDR3 is CSAVARSYTEAFF. The CDR3 region has the DNA TGCAGTGCTGTGGCAAGGTCCTACACTGAAGCTTTCTTT.

The J gene is TRBJ1-4, the V gene TRBV5-4; 7 bases line up with TRBD1. The CDR3 totals 15 residues. The germline CDR1 and CDR2 sequences are SGHNT and YYREEE (reference sequence). J gave up 7 bases and V 4 bases, and 10 bases lay outside the gene matches. The CDR3 protein is CASSPEGAGTEKLFF. The CDR3 DNA is TGTGCCAGCAGCCCTGAGGGGGCTGGGACTGAAAAACTGTTTTTT.

This clonotype showed up many times. The rearrangement uses TRBV7-3 and TRBJ2-1, with D perhaps TRBD2 (7 bases). V dropped 5 bases and J dropped 7 bases, with 15 bases sitting between them. The germline gives CDR1 SGHTA, CDR2 FQGTGA. This CDR3 has 14 amino acids. This CDR3 is CASSLLGGANEQFF. As DNA, the CDR3 is TGTGCCAGCAGCCTCCTTGGGGGGGCAAATGAGCAGTTCTTC. The whole variable domain, filled in from reference TRBV7-3 and TRBJ2-1, reads GAGVSQTPSNKVTEKGKYVELRCDPISGHTALYWYRQSLGQGPEFLIYFQGTGAADDSGLPNDRFFAVRPEGSVSTLKIQRTERGDSAVYLCASSLLGGANEQFFGPGTRLTVL.

This clonotype was recorded at least ten times. This sequence joins TRBV2 and TRBJ2-5; no definite D call. Trimming stripped 6 bases from V and 5 bases from J, with 10 bases between. CDR3 size: 12 residues. Germline CDR1 SNHLY, CDR2 FYNNEI. CDR3 amino acids: CASREMGETQYF. CDR3 bases: TGTGCCAGCAGGGAGATGGGGGAGACCCAGTACTTC.

Here the CDR3 reads CASSNQGQLNEKLFF. DNA of the CDR3: TGTGCCAGCAGCAACCAGGGACAGCTTAATGAAAAACTGTTTTTT. The chain employs TRBV6-2 or TRBV6-3 and TRBJ1-4; 7 positions match TRBD1. This CDR3 comprises 15 residues. V shed 6 bases, J shed 4 bases, and the junction held 8 bases outside the gene matches. Germline CDR1 reads MNHEY; CDR2 reads SVGEGT.

This clonotype has just a few counts. The chain carries TRBV11-3 and TRBJ2-5; 14 bases are a match to TRBD2. J lost 4 bases, V lost 5 bases, and 9 bases had no gene match. Germline assignment: CDR1 SGHNT and CDR2 YENEEA. The CDR3 contains 17 residues. The CDR3 sequence is CASSVVGTSGGIETQYF. The DNA of the CDR3 is TGTGCCAGCAGCGTAGTGGGGACTAGCGGGGGAATAGAGACCCAGTACTTC.

This clonotype was found many times. This chain connects TRBV5-4 to TRBJ2-1; 7 bases are a match to TRBD2. This CDR3 spans 13 amino acids. With 7 bases clipped from V and 5 bases from J, the junction kept 6 bases outside the gene matches. Germline assignment: CDR1 SGHNT and CDR2 YYREEE (reference sequence). The CDR3 loop is CASGGRVDNEQFF. The CDR3 coding sequence is TGTGCCAGCGGCGGGAGAGTGGACAATGAGCAGTTCTTC.

This clonotype was counted many times. The chain carries TRBV7-8 and TRBJ1-3; D is perhaps TRBD1 (6 bases). Germline V gene lookup returns CDR1 SGHVS and CDR2 FQNEAQ. The CDR3 is made up of 15 amino acids. The V and J ends lost 4 bases and 2 bases respectively, with 12 bases between them. The CDR3 nucleotides read TGTGCCAGCAGCTCCATGGACAGAACTGGAAACACCATATATTTT. Protein: CASSSMDRTGNTIYF.

The rearrangement uses TRBV30 and TRBJ2-1; D is ambiguous. The DNA end is a closer match to TRBJ2-5, so the J assignment may be wrong. The germline V gene encodes CDR1 GTSNPN and CDR2 SVGIG (reference sequence). The CDR3 extends over 13 amino acids. Written as DNA, the CDR3 is TGTGCCTGGAGTGTCCAGGTTGACCAGACCCAGTACTTC. Its protein is CAWSVQVDQTQYF.

This clonotype was observed at least ten times. This rearrangement joins TRBV20-1 to TRBJ1-2; tentative D call: TRBD1 (5 bases). V lost 6 bases to trimming and J lost 2 bases, with 16 bases between them. CDR3 size: 14 residues. The germline V gene has CDR1 DFQATT and CDR2 SNEGSKA (reference sequence). CDR3 sequence (DNA): TGCAGTGCCCGCGGGACGGAATACAACTATGGCTACACCTTC. Protein product: CSARGTEYNYGYTF.

In its sample, this clonotype was seen many times. The gene calls are TRBV18 and TRBJ2-7; 10 bases agree with TRBD1. V dropped 3 bases and J dropped 5; count of bases not matched to a gene: 7. This CDR3 spans 15 amino acids. From germline, CDR1 is KGHSH and CDR2 LQKENI. CDR3 sequence reads: CASSPSGTGAHEQYF. DNA for the CDR3: TGTGCCAGCTCACCTTCCGGGACAGGGGCCCACGAGCAGTACTTC.